The T cell receptor (beta chain) under discussion was sequenced for a study of CD8 T cells in ankylosing spondylitis. The CDR3 is 16 amino acids. V lost 0 bases and J 4 bases, leaving 14 bases between the germline ends. This clonotype was observed once. Quantitative 5'-RACE with molecular barcodes was used to make the TCR beta libraries. TCRdb ran MiXCR on the 5' RACE reads and lists one entry per CDR3 protein. The sample lists about 250,000 distinct CDR3 sequences, 20% to 30% occurring once. The TCR comes from a male donor with ankylosing spondylitis or in good health (not recorded which). The chain employs TRBV12-3 or TRBV12-4 and TRBJ2-3; perhaps TRBD1 as D (5 bases). Sequenced: blood, either unsorted or a sorted T cell fraction (not recorded which). The CDR3 DNA follows: TGTGCCAGCAGTTTAGCGGGGCAGTTGGCGGCAGATACGCAGTATTTT. This sequence encodes CASSLAGQLAADTQYF.